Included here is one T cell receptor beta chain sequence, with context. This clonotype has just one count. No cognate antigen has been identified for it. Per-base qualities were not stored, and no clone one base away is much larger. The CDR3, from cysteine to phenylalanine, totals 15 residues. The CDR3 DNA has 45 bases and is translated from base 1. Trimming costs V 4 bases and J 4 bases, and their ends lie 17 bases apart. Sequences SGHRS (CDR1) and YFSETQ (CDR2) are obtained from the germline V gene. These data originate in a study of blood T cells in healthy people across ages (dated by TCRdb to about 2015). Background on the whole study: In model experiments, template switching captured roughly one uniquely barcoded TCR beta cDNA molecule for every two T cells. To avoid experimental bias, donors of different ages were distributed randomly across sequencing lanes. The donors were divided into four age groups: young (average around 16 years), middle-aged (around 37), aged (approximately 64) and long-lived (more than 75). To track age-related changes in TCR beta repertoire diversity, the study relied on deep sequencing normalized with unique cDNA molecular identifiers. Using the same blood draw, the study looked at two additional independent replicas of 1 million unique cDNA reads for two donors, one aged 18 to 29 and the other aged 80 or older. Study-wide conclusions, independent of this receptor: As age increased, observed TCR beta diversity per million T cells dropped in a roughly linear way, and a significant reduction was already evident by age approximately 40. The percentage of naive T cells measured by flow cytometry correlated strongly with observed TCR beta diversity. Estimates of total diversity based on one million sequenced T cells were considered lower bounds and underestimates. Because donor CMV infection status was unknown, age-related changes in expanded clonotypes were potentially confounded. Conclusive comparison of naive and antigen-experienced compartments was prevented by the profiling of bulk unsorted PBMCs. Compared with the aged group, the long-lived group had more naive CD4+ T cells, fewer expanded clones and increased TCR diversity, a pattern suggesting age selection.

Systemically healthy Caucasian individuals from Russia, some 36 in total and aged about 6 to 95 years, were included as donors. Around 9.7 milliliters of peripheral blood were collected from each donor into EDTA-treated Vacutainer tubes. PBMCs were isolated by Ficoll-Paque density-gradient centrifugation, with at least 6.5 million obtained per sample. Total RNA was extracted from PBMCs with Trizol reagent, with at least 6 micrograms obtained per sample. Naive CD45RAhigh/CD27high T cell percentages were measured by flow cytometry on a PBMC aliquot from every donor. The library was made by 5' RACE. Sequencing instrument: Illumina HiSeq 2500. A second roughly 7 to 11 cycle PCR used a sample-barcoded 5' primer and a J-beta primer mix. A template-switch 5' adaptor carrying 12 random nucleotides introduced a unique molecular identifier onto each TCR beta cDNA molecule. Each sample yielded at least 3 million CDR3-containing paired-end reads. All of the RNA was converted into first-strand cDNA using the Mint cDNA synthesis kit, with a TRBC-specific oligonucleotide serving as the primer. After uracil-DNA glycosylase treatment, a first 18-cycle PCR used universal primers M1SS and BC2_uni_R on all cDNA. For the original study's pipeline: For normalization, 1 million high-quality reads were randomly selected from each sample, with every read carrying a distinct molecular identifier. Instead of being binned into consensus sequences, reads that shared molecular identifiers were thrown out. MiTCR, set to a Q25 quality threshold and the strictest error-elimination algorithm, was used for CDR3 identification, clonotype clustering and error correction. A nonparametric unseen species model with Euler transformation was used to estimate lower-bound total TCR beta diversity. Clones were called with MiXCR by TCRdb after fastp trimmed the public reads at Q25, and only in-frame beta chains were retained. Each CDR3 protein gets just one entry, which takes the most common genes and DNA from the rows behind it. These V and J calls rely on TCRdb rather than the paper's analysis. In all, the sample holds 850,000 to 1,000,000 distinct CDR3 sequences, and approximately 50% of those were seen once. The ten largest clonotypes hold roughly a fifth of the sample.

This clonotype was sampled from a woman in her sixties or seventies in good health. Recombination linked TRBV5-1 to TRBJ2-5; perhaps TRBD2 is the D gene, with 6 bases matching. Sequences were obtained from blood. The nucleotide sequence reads TGCGCCAGCAGCCATAGTGTGGGAGGTAGAGAGACCCAGTACTTC. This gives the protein CASSHSVGGRETQYF.